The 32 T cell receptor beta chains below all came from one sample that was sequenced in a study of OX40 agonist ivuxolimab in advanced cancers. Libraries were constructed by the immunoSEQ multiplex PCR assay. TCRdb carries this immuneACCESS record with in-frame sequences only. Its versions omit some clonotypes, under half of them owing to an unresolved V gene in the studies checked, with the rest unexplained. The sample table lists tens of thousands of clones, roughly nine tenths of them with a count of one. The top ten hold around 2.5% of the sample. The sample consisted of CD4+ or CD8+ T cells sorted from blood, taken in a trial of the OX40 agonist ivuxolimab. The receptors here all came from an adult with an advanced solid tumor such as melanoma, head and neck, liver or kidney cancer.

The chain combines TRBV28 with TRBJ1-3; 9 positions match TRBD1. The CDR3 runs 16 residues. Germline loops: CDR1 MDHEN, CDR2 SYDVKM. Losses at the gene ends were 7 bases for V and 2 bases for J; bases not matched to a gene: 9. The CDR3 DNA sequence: TGTGCCAGCACCCCATGGGACAGGGTTACTGGAAACACCATATATTTT. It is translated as CASTPWDRVTGNTIYF.

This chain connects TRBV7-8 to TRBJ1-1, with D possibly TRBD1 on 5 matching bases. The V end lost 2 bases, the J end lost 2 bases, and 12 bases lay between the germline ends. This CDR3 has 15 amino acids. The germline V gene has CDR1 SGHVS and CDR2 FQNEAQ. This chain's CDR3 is CASSLFGGTNTEAFF. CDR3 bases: TGTGCCAGCAGCTTATTTGGGGGGACTAACACTGAAGCTTTCTTT.

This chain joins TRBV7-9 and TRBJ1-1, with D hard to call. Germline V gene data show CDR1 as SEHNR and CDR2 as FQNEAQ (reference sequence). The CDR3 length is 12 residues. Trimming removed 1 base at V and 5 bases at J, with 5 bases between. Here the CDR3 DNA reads TGTGCCAGCAGCTTAGGGAGGACTGAAGCTTTCTTT. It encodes CASSLGRTEAFF. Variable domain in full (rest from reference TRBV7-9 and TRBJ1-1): DTGVSQNPRHKITKRGQNVTFRCDPISEHNRLYWYRQTLGQGPEFLTYFQNEAQLEKSRLLSDRFSAERPKGSFSTLEIQRTEQGDSAMYLCASSLGRTEAFFGQGTRLTVV.

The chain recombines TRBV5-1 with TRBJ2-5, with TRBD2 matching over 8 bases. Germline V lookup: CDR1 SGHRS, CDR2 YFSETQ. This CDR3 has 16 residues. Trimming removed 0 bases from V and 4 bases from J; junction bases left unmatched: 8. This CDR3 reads CASSLVPGLAGETQYF. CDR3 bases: TGCGCCAGCAGCTTGGTACCCGGACTAGCAGGAGAGACCCAGTACTTC.

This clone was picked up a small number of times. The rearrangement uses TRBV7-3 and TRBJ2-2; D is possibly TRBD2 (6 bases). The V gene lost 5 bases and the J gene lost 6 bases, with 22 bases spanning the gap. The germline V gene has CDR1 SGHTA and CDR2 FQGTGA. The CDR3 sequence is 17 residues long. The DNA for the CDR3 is TGTGCCAGCAGCCCGGTGGGGGGTGGCGGTGCCCCCGGGGAGCTGTTTTTT. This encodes CASSPVGGGGAPGELFF.

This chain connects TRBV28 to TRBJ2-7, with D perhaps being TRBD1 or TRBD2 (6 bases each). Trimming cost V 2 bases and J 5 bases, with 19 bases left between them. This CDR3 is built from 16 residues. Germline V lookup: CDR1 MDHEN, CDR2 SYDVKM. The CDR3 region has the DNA TGTGCCAGCAGTTTAAGAGGAGGGCAGGGGTTACACGAGCAGTACTTC. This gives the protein CASSLRGGQGLHEQYF.

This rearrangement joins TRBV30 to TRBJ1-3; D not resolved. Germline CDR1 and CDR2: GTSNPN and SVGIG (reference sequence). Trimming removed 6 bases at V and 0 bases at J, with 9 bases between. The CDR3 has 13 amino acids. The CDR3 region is CACSTGSGNTIYF. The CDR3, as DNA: TGTGCCTGTTCGACGGGCTCTGGAAACACCATATATTTT.

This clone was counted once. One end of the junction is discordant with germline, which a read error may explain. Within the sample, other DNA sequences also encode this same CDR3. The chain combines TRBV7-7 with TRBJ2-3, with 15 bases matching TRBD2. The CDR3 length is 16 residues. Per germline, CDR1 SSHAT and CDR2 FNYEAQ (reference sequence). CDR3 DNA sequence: TGTGCTAGCAGCCCGGGACTAGCGGGAGGCGCAGATACGCAGTATTTT. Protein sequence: CASSPGLAGGADTQYF. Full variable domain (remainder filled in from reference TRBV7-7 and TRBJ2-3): GAGVSQSPRYKVTKRGQDVTLRCDPISSHATLYWYQQALGQGPEFLTYFNYEAQPDKSGLPSDRFSAERPEGSISTLTIQRTEQRDSAMYRCASSPGLAGGADTQYFGPGTRLTVL.

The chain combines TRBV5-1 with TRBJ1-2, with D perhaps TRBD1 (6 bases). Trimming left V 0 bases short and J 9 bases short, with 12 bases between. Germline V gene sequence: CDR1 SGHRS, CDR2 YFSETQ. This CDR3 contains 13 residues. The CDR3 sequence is CASSLGQDLSYTF. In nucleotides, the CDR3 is TGCGCCAGCAGCTTGGGACAGGACTTGAGCTACACCTTC.

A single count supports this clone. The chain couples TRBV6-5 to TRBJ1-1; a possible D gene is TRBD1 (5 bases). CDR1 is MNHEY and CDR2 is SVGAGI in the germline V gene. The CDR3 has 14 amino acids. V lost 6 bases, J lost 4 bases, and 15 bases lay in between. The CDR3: CASRSPRGGTEAFF. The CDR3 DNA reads TGTGCCAGCAGGTCCCCCCGGGGGGGCACTGAAGCTTTCTTT.

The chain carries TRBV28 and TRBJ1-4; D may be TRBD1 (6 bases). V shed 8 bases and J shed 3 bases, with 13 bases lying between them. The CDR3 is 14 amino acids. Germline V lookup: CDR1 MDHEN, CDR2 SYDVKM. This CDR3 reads CASYSRGPNEKLFF. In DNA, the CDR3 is TGTGCCAGCTACTCCAGGGGCCCTAATGAAAAACTGTTTTTT.

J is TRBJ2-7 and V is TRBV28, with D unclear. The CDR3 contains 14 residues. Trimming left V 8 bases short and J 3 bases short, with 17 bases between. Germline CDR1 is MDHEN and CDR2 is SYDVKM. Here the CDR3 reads CASGAWQNLYEQYF. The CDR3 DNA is TGTGCCAGCGGCGCTTGGCAGAACCTCTACGAGCAGTACTTC.

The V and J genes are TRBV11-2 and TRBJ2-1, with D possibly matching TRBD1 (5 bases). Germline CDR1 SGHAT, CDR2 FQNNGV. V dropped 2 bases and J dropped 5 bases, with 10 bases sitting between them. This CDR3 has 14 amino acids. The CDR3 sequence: CASSLSATDNEQFF. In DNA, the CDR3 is TGTGCCAGCAGCTTATCAGCGACAGACAATGAGCAGTTCTTC.

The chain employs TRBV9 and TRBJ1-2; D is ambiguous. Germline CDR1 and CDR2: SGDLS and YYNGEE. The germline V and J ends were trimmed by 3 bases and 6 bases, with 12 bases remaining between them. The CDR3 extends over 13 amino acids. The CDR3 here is CASSAPGSHGYTF. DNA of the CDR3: TGTGCCAGCAGCGCCCCGGGGTCCCATGGCTACACCTTC.

CDR3 residues: CASSLTGLGEKLFF. CDR3 in DNA: TGTGCCAGCAGTTTGACAGGGCTAGGGGAAAAACTGTTTTTT. The chain couples TRBV28 to TRBJ1-4; 7 bases match TRBD1. Trimming at V came to 3 bases and at J to 8 bases, leaving 6 bases not matched to a gene. The CDR3 extends over 14 amino acids. Looked up from germline, CDR1 is MDHEN and CDR2 is SYDVKM.

The CDR3, as DNA: TGCGCCAGCAGCTTGGAGGCCTGGGGAGTCACAGATACGCAGTATTTT. It translates to CASSLEAWGVTDTQYF. V usage is TRBV5-1 and J usage is TRBJ2-3; tentative D call: TRBD2 (5 bases). The ends were cut back, 0 bases at V and 2 bases at J, with 13 bases in the middle. The CDR3 totals 16 residues. Germline V gene lookup returns CDR1 SGHRS and CDR2 YFSETQ. The whole variable domain, remainder taken from reference TRBV5-1 and TRBJ2-3, is KAGVTQTPRYLIKTRGQQVTLSCSPISGHRSVSWYQQTPGQGLQFLFEYFSETQRNKGNFPGRFSGRQFSNSRSEMNVSTLELGDSALYLCASSLEAWGVTDTQYFGPGTRLTVL.

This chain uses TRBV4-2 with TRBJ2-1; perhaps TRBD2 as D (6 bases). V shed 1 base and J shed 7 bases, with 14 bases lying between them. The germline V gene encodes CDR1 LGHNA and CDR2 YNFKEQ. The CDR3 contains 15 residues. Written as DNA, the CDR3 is TGTGCCAGCAGCCAAGGGTTGGGAGGCGGGAATGAGCAGTTCTTC. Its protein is CASSQGLGGGNEQFF.

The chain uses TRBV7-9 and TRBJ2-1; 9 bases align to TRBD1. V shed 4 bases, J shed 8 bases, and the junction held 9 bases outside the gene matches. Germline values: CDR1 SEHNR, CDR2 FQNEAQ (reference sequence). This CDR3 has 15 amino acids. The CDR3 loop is CASSSGQGLLDEQFF. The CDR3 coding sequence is TGTGCCAGCAGCTCCGGACAGGGGTTGTTGGATGAGCAGTTCTTC. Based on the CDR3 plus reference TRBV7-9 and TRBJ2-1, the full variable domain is DTGVSQNPRHKITKRGQNVTFRCDPISEHNRLYWYRQTLGQGPEFLTYFQNEAQLEKSRLLSDRFSAERPKGSFSTLEIQRTEQGDSAMYLCASSSGQGLLDEQFFGPGTRLTVL.

The chain's CDR3 is CSVDGDRSSYNEQFF. CDR3 bases: TGCAGCGTTGATGGGGACAGAAGCTCCTACAATGAGCAGTTCTTC. The chain has TRBV29-1 and TRBJ2-1, with 7 bases identical to TRBD1. Per germline, CDR1 SQVTM and CDR2 ANQGSEA. The length of the CDR3 is 15 residues. J was trimmed by 0 bases and V by 3 bases; bases with no gene match: 5.

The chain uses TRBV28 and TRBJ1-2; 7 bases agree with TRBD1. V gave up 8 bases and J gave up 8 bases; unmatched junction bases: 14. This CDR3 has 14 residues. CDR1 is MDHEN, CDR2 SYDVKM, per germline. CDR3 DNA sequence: TGTGCCAGCTCAACGCCAGGGGGGTGGGGAGGCTACACCTTC. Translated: CASSTPGGWGGYTF.

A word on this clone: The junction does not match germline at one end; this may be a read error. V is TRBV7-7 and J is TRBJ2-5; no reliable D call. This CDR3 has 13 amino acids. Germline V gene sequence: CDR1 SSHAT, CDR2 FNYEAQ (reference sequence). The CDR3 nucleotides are TGTGCTAGCAGCTCAACACCCCTGGAGACCCAGTACTTC. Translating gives CASSSTPLETQYF.

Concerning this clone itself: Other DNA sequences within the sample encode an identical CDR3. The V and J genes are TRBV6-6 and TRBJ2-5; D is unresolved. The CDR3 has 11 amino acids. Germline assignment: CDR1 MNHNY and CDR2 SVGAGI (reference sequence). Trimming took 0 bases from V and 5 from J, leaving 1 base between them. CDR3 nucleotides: TGTGCCAGCAGTTACTCGGAGACCCAGTACTTC. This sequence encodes CASSYSETQYF.

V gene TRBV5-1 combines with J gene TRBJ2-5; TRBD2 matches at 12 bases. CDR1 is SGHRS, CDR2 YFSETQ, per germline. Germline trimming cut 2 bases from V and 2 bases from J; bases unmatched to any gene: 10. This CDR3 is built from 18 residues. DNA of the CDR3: TGCGCCAGCAGCTTAGTACTAGCGGGAGGTGGTTGGCAAGAGACCCAGTACTTC. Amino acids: CASSLVLAGGGWQETQYF.

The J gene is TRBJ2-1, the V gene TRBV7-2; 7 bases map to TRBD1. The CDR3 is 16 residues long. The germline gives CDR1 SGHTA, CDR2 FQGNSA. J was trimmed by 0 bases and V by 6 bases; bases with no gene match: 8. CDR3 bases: TGTGCCAGCAGTGTTACGGGACAGAGCTCCTACAATGAGCAGTTCTTC. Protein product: CASSVTGQSSYNEQFF.

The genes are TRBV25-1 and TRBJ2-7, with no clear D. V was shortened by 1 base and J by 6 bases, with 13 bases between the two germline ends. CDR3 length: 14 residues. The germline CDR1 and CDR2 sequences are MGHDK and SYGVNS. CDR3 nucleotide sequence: TGTGCCAGCAGTGAATCGGGCATCCGCCTCGAGCAGTACTTC. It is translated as CASSESGIRLEQYF.

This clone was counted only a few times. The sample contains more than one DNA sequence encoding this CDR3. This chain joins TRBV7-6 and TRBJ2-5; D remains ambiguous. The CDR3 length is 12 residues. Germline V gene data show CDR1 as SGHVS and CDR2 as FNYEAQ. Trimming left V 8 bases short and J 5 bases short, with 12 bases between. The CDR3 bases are TGTGCCAGCTCCCCCGGGTCGGAGACCCAGTACTTC. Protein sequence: CASSPGSETQYF.

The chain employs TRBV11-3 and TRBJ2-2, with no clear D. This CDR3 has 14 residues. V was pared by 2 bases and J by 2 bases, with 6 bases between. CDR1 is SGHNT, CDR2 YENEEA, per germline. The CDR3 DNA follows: TGTGCCAGCAGCTTATCCCCAAACACCGGGGAGCTGTTTTTT. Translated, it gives CASSLSPNTGELFF.

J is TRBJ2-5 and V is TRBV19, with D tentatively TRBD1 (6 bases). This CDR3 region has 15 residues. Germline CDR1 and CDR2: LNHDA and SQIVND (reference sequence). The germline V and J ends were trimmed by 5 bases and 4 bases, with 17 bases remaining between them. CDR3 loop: CASSSGDKVGETQYF. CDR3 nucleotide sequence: TGTGCCAGTAGTTCCGGGGACAAGGTAGGAGAGACCCAGTACTTC.

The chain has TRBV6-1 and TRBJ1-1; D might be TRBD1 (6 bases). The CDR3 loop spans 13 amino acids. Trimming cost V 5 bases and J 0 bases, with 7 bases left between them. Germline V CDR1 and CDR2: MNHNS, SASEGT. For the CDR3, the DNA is TGTGCCAGCAGTACAGGGATGAACACTGAAGCTTTCTTT. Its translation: CASSTGMNTEAFF.

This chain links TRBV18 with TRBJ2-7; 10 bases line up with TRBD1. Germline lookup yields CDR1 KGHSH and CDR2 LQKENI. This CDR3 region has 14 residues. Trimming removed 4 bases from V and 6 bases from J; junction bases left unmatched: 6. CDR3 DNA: TGTGCCAGCTCACTCGAGACAGGGGGCTTCGAGCAGTACTTC. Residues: CASSLETGGFEQYF.

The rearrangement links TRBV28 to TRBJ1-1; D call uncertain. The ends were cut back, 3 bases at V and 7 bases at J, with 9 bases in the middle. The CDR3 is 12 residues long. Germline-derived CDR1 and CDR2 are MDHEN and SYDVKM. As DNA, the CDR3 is TGTGCCAGCAGTTTCAGGCGGCATGAAGCTTTCTTT. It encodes CASSFRRHEAFF. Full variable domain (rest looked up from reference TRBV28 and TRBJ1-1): DVKVTQSSRYLVKRTGEKVFLECVQDMDHENMFWYRQDPGLGLRLIYFSYDVKMKEKGDIPEGYSVSREKKERFSLILESASTNQTSMYLCASSFRRHEAFFGQGTRLTVV.

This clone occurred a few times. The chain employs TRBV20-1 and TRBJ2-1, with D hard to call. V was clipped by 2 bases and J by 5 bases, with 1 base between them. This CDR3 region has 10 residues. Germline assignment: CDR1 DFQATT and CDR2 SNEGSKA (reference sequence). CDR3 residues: CSARNNEQFF. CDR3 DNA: TGCAGTGCTAGAAACAATGAGCAGTTCTTC.